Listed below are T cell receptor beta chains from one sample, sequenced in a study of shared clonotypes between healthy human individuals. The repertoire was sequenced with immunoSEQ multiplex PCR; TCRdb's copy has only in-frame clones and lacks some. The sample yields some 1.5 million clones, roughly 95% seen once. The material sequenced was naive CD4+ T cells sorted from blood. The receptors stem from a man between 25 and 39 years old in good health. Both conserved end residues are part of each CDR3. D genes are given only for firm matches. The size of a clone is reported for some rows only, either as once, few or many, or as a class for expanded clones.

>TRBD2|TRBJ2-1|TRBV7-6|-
CASSFFSGGGDEQFF
TGTGCCAGCAGCTTTTTCTCCGGCGGGGGAGACGAGCAGTTCTTC
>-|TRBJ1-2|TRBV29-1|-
CSVDAVNYGYTF
TGCAGCGTCGACGCTGTAAACTATGGCTACACCTTC
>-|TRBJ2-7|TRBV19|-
CASSIQGPYEQYF
TGTGCCAGTAGTATCCAAGGACCCTACGAGCAGTACTTC
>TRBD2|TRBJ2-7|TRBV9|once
CASSVGTSAGRSSYEQYF
TGTGCCAGCAGCGTCGGGACTAGCGCGGGTAGGAGCTCCTACGAGCAGTACTTC
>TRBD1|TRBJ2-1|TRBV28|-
CASSSGQADNEQFF
TGTGCCAGCAGTTCCGGACAGGCCGACAATGAGCAGTTCTTC
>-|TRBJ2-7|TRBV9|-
CASSVGGQGTSEQYF
TGTGCCAGCAGCGTAGGAGGGCAGGGAACTAGCGAGCAGTACTTC
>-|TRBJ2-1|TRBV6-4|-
CASSDSVPYNEQFF
TGTGCCAGCAGTGATTCGGTCCCCTACAATGAGCAGTTCTTC
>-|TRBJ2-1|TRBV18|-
CASSPLGIARAIVNEQFF
TGTGCCAGCTCACCCCTGGGAATAGCGAGAGCGATCGTTAATGAGCAGTTCTTC
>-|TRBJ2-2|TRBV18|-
CASSINTGELFF
TGTGCCAGCTCAATAAACACCGGGGAGCTGTTTTTT
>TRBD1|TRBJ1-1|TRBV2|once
CASSVLPGQGFLTEAFF
TGTGCCAGCAGTGTACTGCCGGGACAGGGGTTTTTGACTGAAGCTTTCTTT
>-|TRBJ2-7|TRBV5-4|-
CASSPFPSTYEQYF
TGTGCCAGCAGCCCCTTCCCCTCCACCTACGAGCAGTACTTC
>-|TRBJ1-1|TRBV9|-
CASSVESAGGREAFF
TGTGCCAGCAGCGTAGAATCCGCGGGGGGCAGAGAAGCTTTCTTT
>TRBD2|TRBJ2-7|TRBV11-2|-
CASSGLRERIYEQYF
TGTGCCAGCAGCGGGTTGCGGGAGCGCATCTACGAGCAGTACTTC
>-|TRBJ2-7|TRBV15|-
CATSRDLETVALF
TGTGCCACCAGCAGAGATCTGGAGACAGTCGCTTTGTTC
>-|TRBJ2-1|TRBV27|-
CASSPDRRNEQFF
TGTGCCAGCAGTCCCGACCGAAGAAATGAGCAGTTCTTC
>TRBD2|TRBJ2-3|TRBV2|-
CASSTPGLAGGRTDTQYF
TGTGCCAGCAGCACACCGGGACTAGCGGGAGGAAGGACAGATACGCAGTATTTT
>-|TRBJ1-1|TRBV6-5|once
CASSYMAGRATEAFF
TGTGCCAGCAGTTACATGGCAGGTAGGGCCACTGAAGCTTTCTTT
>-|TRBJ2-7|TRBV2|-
CASRLSSGYYEQYF
TGTGCCAGCAGACTCTCCAGCGGCTACTACGAGCAGTACTTC
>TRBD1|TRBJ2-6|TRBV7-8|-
CASSLGRTGPTSGANVLTF
TGTGCCAGCAGCTTAGGACGGACAGGGCCTACCTCTGGGGCCAACGTCCTGACTTTC
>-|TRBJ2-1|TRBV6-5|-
CASSYEGRSYNEQFF
TGTGCCAGCAGTTATGAGGGCCGCTCCTACAATGAGCAGTTCTTC
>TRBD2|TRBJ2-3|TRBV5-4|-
CASSSGLAADTQYF
TGTGCCAGCAGCTCAGGACTAGCCGCAGATACGCAGTATTTT
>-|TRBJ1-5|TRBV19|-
CASSFRGGISNQPQHF
TGTGCCAGTAGTTTCAGGGGAGGTATTAGCAATCAGCCCCAGCATTTT
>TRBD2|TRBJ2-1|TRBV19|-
CASSMGWGGNEQFF
TGTGCCAGTAGTATGGGTTGGGGGGGCAATGAGCAGTTCTTC
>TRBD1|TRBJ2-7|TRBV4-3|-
CASSHSGTGSYEQYF
TGCGCCAGCAGCCACTCCGGGACAGGCTCCTACGAGCAGTACTTC
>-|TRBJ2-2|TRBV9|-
CASRGGAHTGELFF
TGTGCCAGCCGTGGGGGCGCCCACACCGGGGAGCTGTTTTTT
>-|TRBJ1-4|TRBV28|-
CASSYDRRTNEKLFF
TGTGCCAGCAGTTATGATAGGCGGACTAATGAAAAACTGTTTTTT
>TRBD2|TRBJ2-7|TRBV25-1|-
CASSEGPPLGGEQYF
TGTGCCAGCAGTGAGGGGCCTCCCCTGGGAGGGGAGCAGTACTTC
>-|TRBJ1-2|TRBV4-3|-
CASSQEIRTSGYTF
TGCGCCAGCAGCCAAGAAATCAGGACTTCTGGCTACACCTTC
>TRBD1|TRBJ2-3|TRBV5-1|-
CASSIGQGITDTQYF
TGCGCCAGCAGCATAGGACAGGGGATCACAGATACGCAGTATTTT
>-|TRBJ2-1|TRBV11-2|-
CASSLLGYRSYNEQFF
TGTGCCAGCAGCTTATTGGGGTACAGATCCTACAATGAGCAGTTCTTC
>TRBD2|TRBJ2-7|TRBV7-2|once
CASSFGSGRYEQYF
TGTGCCAGCAGCTTTGGTAGCGGGAGGTACGAGCAGTACTTC
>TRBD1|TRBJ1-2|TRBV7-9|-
CASSTADRGTGYTF
TGTGCCAGCAGCACGGCGGACAGGGGTACCGGCTACACCTTC
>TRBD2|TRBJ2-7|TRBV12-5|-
CASGLGLALPYEQYF
TGTGCTAGTGGTCTCGGACTAGCTCTCCCCTACGAGCAGTACTTC
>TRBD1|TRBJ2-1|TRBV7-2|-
CASSFTGGQYNEQFF
TGTGCCAGCAGCTTTACAGGGGGCCAGTACAATGAGCAGTTCTTC
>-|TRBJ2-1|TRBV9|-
CASSVDPRGYNEQFF
TGTGCCAGCAGCGTAGATCCGAGGGGGTACAATGAGCAGTTCTTC
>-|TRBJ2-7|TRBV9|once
CASSVETYPAGEQYF
TGTGCCAGCAGCGTAGAGACCTATCCGGCTGGGGAGCAGTACTTC
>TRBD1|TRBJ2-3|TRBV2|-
CASTSRTGADTQYF
TGTGCCAGCACCTCGCGAACAGGGGCAGATACGCAGTATTTT
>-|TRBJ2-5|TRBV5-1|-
CASSLGTAVHFETQYF
TGCGCCAGCAGCTTGGGGACAGCGGTCCACTTTGAGACCCAGTACTTC
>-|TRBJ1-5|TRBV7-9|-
CASSLGRNSNQPQHF
TGTGCCAGCAGCTTAGGACGGAATAGCAATCAGCCCCAGCATTTT
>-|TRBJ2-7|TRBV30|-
CAWSVLYEQYF
TGTGCCTGGAGTGTCCTGTACGAGCAGTACTTC
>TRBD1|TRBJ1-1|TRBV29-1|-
CSAPGGTGWPGPEAFF
TGCAGCGCTCCTGGGGGGACAGGGTGGCCCGGCCCTGAAGCTTTCTTT
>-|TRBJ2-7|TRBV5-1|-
CASSANTEGSEQYF
TGCGCCAGCAGCGCAAACACCGAGGGCTCCGAGCAGTACTTC